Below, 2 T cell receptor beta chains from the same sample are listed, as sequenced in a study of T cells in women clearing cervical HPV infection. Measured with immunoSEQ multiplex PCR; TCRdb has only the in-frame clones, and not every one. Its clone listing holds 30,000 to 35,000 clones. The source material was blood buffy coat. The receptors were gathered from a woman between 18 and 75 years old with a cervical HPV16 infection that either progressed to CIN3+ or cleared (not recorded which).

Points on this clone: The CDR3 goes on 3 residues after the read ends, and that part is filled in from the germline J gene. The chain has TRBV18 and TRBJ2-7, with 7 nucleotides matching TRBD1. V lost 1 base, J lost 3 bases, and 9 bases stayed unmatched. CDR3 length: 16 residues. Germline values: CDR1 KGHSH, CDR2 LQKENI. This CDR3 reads CASSPLTGKGDYEQYF. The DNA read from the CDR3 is TGTGCCAGCTCACCACTGACAGGGAAGGGGGACTACGAG.

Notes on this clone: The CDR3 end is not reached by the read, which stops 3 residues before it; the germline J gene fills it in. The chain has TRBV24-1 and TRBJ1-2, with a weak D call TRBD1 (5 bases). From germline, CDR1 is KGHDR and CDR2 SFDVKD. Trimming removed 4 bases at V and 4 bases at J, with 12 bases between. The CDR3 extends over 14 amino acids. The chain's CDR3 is CATSEPPRAYGYTF. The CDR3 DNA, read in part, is TGTGCCACCAGTGAGCCTCCCAGGGCCTATGGC.